The 4 T cell receptor beta chains in this list originate from one sample, sequenced in a study of control samples from healthy donors and cancer patients. The repertoire was sequenced with immunoSEQ multiplex PCR; TCRdb's copy has only in-frame clones and lacks some. This sample yields about 130,000 clones, of which about 94% are seen a single time; 14% belongs to the top ten. Sequenced input: PBMCs. These receptors originate from a man aged 60 to 75 with colorectal cancer.

The rearrangement uses TRBV7-9 and TRBJ1-1, with D perhaps matching TRBD1 (5 bases). Trimming shortened V by 0 bases and J by 4 bases, and 6 bases separated the two germline ends. The length of the CDR3 is 13 residues. CDR1 is SEHNR and CDR2 is FQNEAQ in the germline V gene (reference sequence). CDR3 sequence: CASSLAGVTEAFF. CDR3 nucleotide sequence: TGTGCCAGCAGCTTAGCAGGGGTCACTGAAGCTTTCTTT.

This rearrangement joins TRBV28 to TRBJ1-6; 7 bases are shared with TRBD1. Germline V gene sequence: CDR1 MDHEN, CDR2 SYDVKM. The CDR3 length is 12 residues. Trimming removed 2 bases from V and 15 bases from J; junction bases left unmatched: 4. The CDR3: CASSLIGGDLHF. CDR3 coding DNA: TGTGCCAGCAGTTTAATAGGGGGCGACCTCCACTTT.

The chain has TRBV7-8 and TRBJ2-5; TRBD2 agrees at 8 bases. Germline V gene data show CDR1 as SGHVS and CDR2 as FQNEAQ. V shed 4 bases and J 4 bases; nucleotides not matched to a gene: 8. CDR3 size: 15 residues. For the CDR3, the DNA is TGTGCCAGCAGCTCCCCGGCCCTAGCGGGAGAGACCCAGTACTTC. It yields the protein CASSSPALAGETQYF.

The J gene is TRBJ2-1, the V gene TRBV7-8; no reliable D call. From germline, CDR1 is SGHVS and CDR2 FQNEAQ. This CDR3 is 17 amino acids long. V was shortened by 1 base and J by 0 bases, with 13 bases between the two germline ends. The CDR3 DNA sequence: TGTGCCAGCAGCTTAGGGGCCGCACGCGGCTCCTACAATGAGCAGTTCTTC. Amino acid sequence: CASSLGAARGSYNEQFF.